What follows is one T cell receptor beta chain and its context. Its antigen is not known. Other DNA sequences in this sample translate to the same CDR3. The record originates from a study of cytomegalovirus exposure and HLA in healthy donors. These donors counted as nominally healthy when sampled, but unrecorded immune exposures were likely. PCR primers comprised 60 Vbeta and 13 Jbeta primers. Assay used: immunoSEQ multiplex PCR; TCRdb lists only in-frame clones, some missing. The repertoire holds roughly 190,000 clones, with around 90% as singletons. Trimming removed 5 bases at V and 0 bases at J, with 7 bases between. Germline CDR1 is SQVTM and CDR2 is ANQGSEA. This CDR3 region has 12 residues. The study, taken as a whole, reports: With later analysis, a missense DCLRE1C variant became linked to TCR beta V- and J-gene trimming. CMV serostatus alone was available as immune exposure information.

The sequencing sample was made of PBMCs. The J gene is TRBJ1-1, the V gene TRBV29-1, with a tentative D call TRBD1 (5 bases). The clonotype was recovered from a boy aged 2-9 years in good health and CMV-seronegative. In DNA form, the CDR3 reads TGCAGCGTTCAGGGTATGAACACTGAAGCTTTCTTT. This translates into CSVQGMNTEAFF.